This T cell receptor (beta chain) was obtained from a study of cytomegalovirus exposure and HLA in healthy donors. The length of the CDR3 is 16 residues. The V and J ends lost 1 base and 3 bases, in that order; junction bases with no gene match: 4. Germline CDR1 reads SGHRS; CDR2 reads YFSETQ. The PCR employed 60 Vbeta primers together with 13 Jbeta primers. Clones were read by immunoSEQ multiplex PCR, and TCRdb kept only the in-frame ones, dropping some. The repertoire shows about 48,000 clones; the top ten hold approximately 2.1%. The genes are TRBV5-1 and TRBJ2-1; 10 nucleotides align to TRBD2. This clonotype was obtained from a woman in her thirties or forties in good health and CMV-seronegative. Sequenced material: PBMCs. Here the CDR3 reads CASSLTVAGGYNEQFF. CDR3 bases: TGCGCCAGCAGCTTGACGGTAGCGGGAGGCTACAATGAGCAGTTCTTC.